The sequence of this T cell receptor beta chain was determined in a study of blood T cell repertoires in COVID-19. TCRdb keeps only in-frame clones here, not all; method: immunoSEQ multiplex PCR. The sample shows about 200,000 clones, about 84% of them seen only once. Germline V gene data show CDR1 as MDHEN and CDR2 as SYDVKM. V lost 3 bases, J lost 7 bases, and 10 bases stayed unmatched. This CDR3 region has 15 residues. The chain joins TRBV28 to TRBJ1-1, with 8 positions matching TRBD1. Sequencing was carried out using PBMCs or T cells enriched from blood (not recorded which). This TCR was sampled from a man in his forties with acute COVID-19. CDR3 residues: CASSLSTGGLFEAFF. The CDR3 DNA is TGTGCCAGCAGTTTGAGTACAGGGGGTTTATTTGAAGCTTTCTTT.